This is a list of T cell receptor beta chains from one sample in a study of cytomegalovirus exposure and HLA in healthy donors. Sequenced by immunoSEQ multiplex PCR; TCRdb stores in-frame clones only, minus some. The table has 120,000 or so clones, roughly 80% seen once. Sequencing was performed on PBMCs. The receptors come from a woman aged 35 to 49 in good health and CMV-seronegative. Each CDR3 is given with its conserved first and last residue. Each record gives: D gene, CDR3 length, V gene, J gene, clone size, CDR3 DNA, CDR3 protein. A D gene is named only where the DNA matches it firmly. Rows give clone size only sometimes, using once, few, many, or a class for an expanded clone.

-	16	TRBV15	TRBJ1-2	-	TGTGCCACCAGCAGAGGAGGGACATTATTGAACTATGGCTACACCTTC	CATSRGGTLLNYGYTF
TRBD1	16	TRBV5-4	TRBJ1-1	-	TGTGCCAGCAGCTTGGGTAAAGGACAGGCAATCACTGAAGCTTTCTTT	CASSLGKGQAITEAFF
TRBD2	19	TRBV10-3	TRBJ2-3	-	TGTGCCATCAGTGAGCGGACTAGCAGCCACCCAGGGGTCCCAGATACGCAGTATTTT	CAISERTSSHPGVPDTQYF
-	13	TRBV5-4	TRBJ2-7	-	TGTGCCAGCAGCTTTGGCGGGCCGTACGAGCAGTACTTC	CASSFGGPYEQYF
TRBD2	14	TRBV6-5	TRBJ2-2	-	TGTGCCAGCACCGGTAGCGGGAGTACGGGGGAGCTGTTTTTT	CASTGSGSTGELFF
TRBD2	14	TRBV7-3	TRBJ2-1	-	TGTGCCAGCAGAAACCGGGAGGGCCGGGGTGAGCAGTTCTTC	CASRNREGRGEQFF
-	11	TRBV20-1	TRBJ2-1	-	TGCAGACCACAGGGCTACAATGAGCAGTTCTTC	CRPQGYNEQFF
TRBD1	13	TRBV10-1	TRBJ2-7	-	TGCGCCAGCAGTATTAACTACAGGGGGGAGCAGTACTTC	CASSINYRGEQYF
-	15	TRBV4-1	TRBJ1-5	-	TGCGCCAGCAGCCAAGGACAGGTTTCAAATCAGCCCCAGCATTTT	CASSQGQVSNQPQHF
-	12	TRBV28	TRBJ1-2	-	TGTGCCAGCAGTTTTTTGTCCGATGGCTACACCTTC	CASSFLSDGYTF
-	15	TRBV7-2	TRBJ1-3	few	TGTGCCAGCAGCACATACATGGGGGGTGGAAACACCATATATTTT	CASSTYMGGGNTIYF
TRBD1	15	TRBV6-5	TRBJ2-1	few	TGTGCCAGCAGTTACGACAGGGGGCGTGGGAATGAGCAGTTCTTC	CASSYDRGRGNEQFF
TRBD1	14	TRBV7-2	TRBJ1-2	-	TGTGCCAGCAGCGCCCGGACAGGGGGCAAGGGCTACACCTTC	CASSARTGGKGYTF
TRBD1	18	TRBV18	TRBJ1-1	-	TGTGCCAGCTCACCAGGGTCAGCCGGGACAGGGGGATGGACTGAAGCTTTCTTT	CASSPGSAGTGGWTEAFF
-	12	TRBV28	TRBJ1-5	once	TGTGCCAGCAGCCAGAGCAATCAGCCCCAGCATTTT	CASSQSNQPQHF
-	16	TRBV9	TRBJ2-1	-	TGTGCCAGCAGCGTAGGATCGGACACTTCCTACAATGAGCAGTTCTTC	CASSVGSDTSYNEQFF
TRBD2	19	TRBV28	TRBJ2-7	-	TGTGCCAGCAGTTTATCCCGGAGTCGACTAGCGGGAGGGCTTTTTCCGTTGTACTTC	CASSLSRSRLAGGLFPLYF
-	11	TRBV5-6	TRBJ1-1	-	TGTGCCAGCAGCTTGTACGGGGAAGCTTTCTTT	CASSLYGEAFF
TRBD1	18	TRBV4-2	TRBJ1-2	-	TGTGCCAGCAGCCAAGCTGAGGGACAGGGGGTACAAATCTATGGCTACACCTTC	CASSQAEGQGVQIYGYTF
TRBD1	15	TRBV28	TRBJ2-2	-	TGTGCCAGCAGTGCTAGGGGGCGAGGCACCGGGGAGCTGTTTTTT	CASSARGRGTGELFF
TRBD1	14	TRBV5-6	TRBJ1-1	-	TGTGCCAGCAGCACCGGGACAGGGTACACTGAAGCTTTCTTT	CASSTGTGYTEAFF
-	16	TRBV4-1	TRBJ2-2	-	TGCGCCAGCAGCCATCGGCGGTCAACGAACACCGGGGAGCTGTTTTTT	CASSHRRSTNTGELFF
-	13	TRBV6-6	TRBJ1-2	-	TGTGCCAGCAGTTACTCGAGGTGGGATGGCTACACCTTC	CASSYSRWDGYTF
TRBD1	15	TRBV5-8	TRBJ2-1	-	TGTGCCAGCAGCATACCGGGACAGGGGTCCCATGAGCAGTTCTTC	CASSIPGQGSHEQFF
TRBD1	14	TRBV5-1	TRBJ2-3	-	TGCGCCAGCAGCTCCGGACAGGGTGGAGATACGCAGTATTTT	CASSSGQGGDTQYF
-	16	TRBV25-1	TRBJ2-7	few	TGTGCCAGCAGTGAATCGCCAGCGGAGACCGTTTACGAGCAGTACTTC	CASSESPAETVYEQYF
TRBD1	12	TRBV5-6	TRBJ2-7	-	TGTGCCAGCAAACAGGGGGCGCAAGAGCAGTACTTC	CASKQGAQEQYF
TRBD1	15	TRBV28	TRBJ1-2	-	TGTGCCAGCCTCAGAGGGGACAGTTCTAACTATGGCTACACCTTC	CASLRGDSSNYGYTF
-	14	TRBV5-4	TRBJ2-5	-	TGTGCCAGCAGCTTGGGTCAGGGGAAAGAGACCCAGTACTTC	CASSLGQGKETQYF
-	15	TRBV2	TRBJ1-5	-	TGTGCCAGCAACGGGGAGTACTATAGCAATCAGCCCCAGCATTTT	CASNGEYYSNQPQHF
-	12	TRBV5-1	TRBJ2-1	-	TGCGCCAGCAGCCCGACTTCGGGAGCGCAGTTCTTC	CASSPTSGAQFF
TRBD1	14	TRBV18	TRBJ2-5	-	TGTGCCAGCTCACCGACGACAGGGGTTGAGACCCAGTACTTC	CASSPTTGVETQYF
TRBD2	15	TRBV7-2	TRBJ2-3	-	TGTGCCAGCAGCTCCGGGACTAGGGTTGGGGATACGCAGTATTTT	CASSSGTRVGDTQYF
TRBD1	14	TRBV28	TRBJ1-1	-	TGTGCCAGCAGTCTGGGACAGCTGAACACTGAAGCTTTCTTT	CASSLGQLNTEAFF
TRBD1	14	TRBV28	TRBJ1-1	-	TGTGCCAGCAGTCGGACAGGGTCGAACACTGAAGCTTTCTTT	CASSRTGSNTEAFF
TRBD2	17	TRBV28	TRBJ2-2	-	TGTGCCAGCAGTTACCCCGGGACTAGCGAGAACACCGGGGAGCTGTTTTTT	CASSYPGTSENTGELFF
-	17	TRBV10-1	TRBJ2-3	-	TGCGCCAGCAGTGATGGAGCAGCCAGTGGTAGGACAGATACGCAGTATTTT	CASSDGAASGRTDTQYF
TRBD1	15	TRBV11-3	TRBJ2-7	few	TGTGCCAGCAGCTCGGAGACAGGGACGGGCTACGAGCAGTACTTC	CASSSETGTGYEQYF
TRBD1	16	TRBV6-6	TRBJ1-1	-	TGTGCCAGCAGACACCATCGGACAGGGTTGAACACTGAAGCTTTCTTT	CASRHHRTGLNTEAFF
-	14	TRBV4-3	TRBJ2-1	-	TGCGCCAGCAGCCCAGGGGGGTCCTACAATGAGCAGTTCTTC	CASSPGGSYNEQFF
TRBD2	16	TRBV7-9	TRBJ2-5	few	TGTTCCAGCAGCCTCGGGACTAGCGGGAGCCTGGAGACCCAGTACTTC	CSSSLGTSGSLETQYF
TRBD1	14	TRBV7-9	TRBJ2-7	-	TGTTCCAGCAGCTCCCCGCGGACAGGTATCGAGCAGTACTTC	CSSSSPRTGIEQYF
-	14	TRBV5-1	TRBJ1-1	-	TGCGCCAGCAGCTCCCACAGGTTGAACACTGAAGCTTTCTTT	CASSSHRLNTEAFF
TRBD1	15	TRBV6-6	TRBJ1-6	-	TGTGCCAGCAGAGCTGACAGGGCCTATAATTCACCCCTCCACTTT	CASRADRAYNSPLHF
-	15	TRBV5-1	TRBJ2-2	-	TGCGCCAGCAGCTTGGAGCCACGGGGCACCGGGGAGCTGTTTTTT	CASSLEPRGTGELFF
-	16	TRBV28	TRBJ2-2	few	TGTGCCAGCAGTTTGTTTGGGACTTCGAACACCGGGGAGCTGTTTTTT	CASSLFGTSNTGELFF
-	14	TRBV18	TRBJ1-3	once	TGTGCCAGCTCACCACCGAGCAGGGAACACACCATATATTTT	CASSPPSREHTIYF